This T cell receptor beta chain derives from a study of cytomegalovirus exposure and HLA in healthy donors. As for the study in general: Earlier, about 179 million T cells were analyzed, and some 120 million unique TCR beta sequences were found among them. Study-wide findings and caveats: No immune exposure information besides CMV serostatus was available. Earlier analysis yielded a pattern in which most TCR beta V segments were productive about 90% or about 30% of the time. Rare TCR sequences predominated, though certain public TCRs were found in many donors.

With 60 Vbeta and 13 Jbeta primers, the PCR was carried out. The method was immunoSEQ multiplex PCR; TCRdb's version includes in-frame clones alone and lacks a portion of them. The table has over 150,000 clones, about 83% seen once. There are 16 residues in the CDR3. The germline gives CDR1 SEHNR, CDR2 FQNEAQ (reference sequence). V trimming: 4 bases; J trimming: 0 bases; junction bases outside the gene matches: 4. Concerning this clone itself: Its specificity is not known.

Sequencing was done on a sample of PBMCs. This chain links TRBV7-9 with TRBJ1-3; the match to TRBD1 covers 9 bases. The source is a woman in her thirties in good health and CMV-seronegative. CDR3: CASSSGTGSSGNTIYF. The DNA of the CDR3 is TGTGCCAGCAGCTCCGGGACAGGGTCCTCTGGAAACACCATATATTTT. Full variable domain (remainder filled in from reference TRBV7-9 and TRBJ1-3): DTGVSQNPRHKITKRGQNVTFRCDPISEHNRLYWYRQTLGQGPEFLTYFQNEAQLEKSRLLSDRFSAERPKGSFSTLEIQRTEQGDSAMYLCASSSGTGSSGNTIYFGEGSWLTVV.